This record looks at one T cell receptor beta chain sequence and its context. The data are from a study of blood T cell repertoires in COVID-19. Whole-study context: In each case, the material was cDNA or gDNA derived from T cells, B-cell-depleted T cells, or PBMCs.

In the original analysis: Using reference gene primer amplification, nucleated cell counts were estimated. Here immunoSEQ multiplex PCR was the method, and the copy in TCRdb shows in-frame clones only, minus some. V, J and clone size derive from that table, while D and trimming were established from the DNA sequence. The sample shows roughly 260,000 clones, around nine tenths of them seen only once. Those enrolled, adults aged about 18 to 89 years, came from 24 US areas. Recovery meant two consecutive negative NP/OP PCR tests, professional clearance, or resolved symptoms. Sequences were obtained from PBMCs or T cells enriched from blood (not recorded which). This sequence originates from a young woman who had recovered from COVID-19.

The CDR3, as DNA: TGCGCCAGCAGTCAAGGGACTAGCGGGAGCTACGAGCAGTACTTC. Translation gives CASSQGTSGSYEQYF. The V call is TRBV10-1, the J call TRBJ2-7; 14 bases are a match to TRBD2. Germline CDR1 reads WNHNN; CDR2 reads SYGVQD (reference sequence). The CDR3 is made up of 15 amino acids. J was trimmed by 3 bases and V by 5 bases; bases with no gene match: 3.